A selection of T cell receptor beta chains follows, all from one sample in a study of T cell repertoires in cytomegalovirus infection. TCRdb recomputed calls from the reads with MiXCR, one row per CDR3 protein. The table records roughly 230,000 distinct CDR3 sequences, 5% to 8.5% of them present only once. Sequenced sample: PBMCs. The receptors were sampled from a human donor in good health (CMV status not recorded). Some clones in this sample may be carry-over from other donors' samples. Both conserved end residues are part of each CDR3. Fields, in order: clone size, V gene, D gene, J gene, CDR3 protein, CDR3 DNA. D genes are given only for firm matches. Clone size is not always given. Where it is, it says once, few, many or a class for expanded clones.

many	TRBV20-1	TRBD1	TRBJ1-6	CSASPLTGVESPLHF	TGCAGTGCTAGCCCCTTGACAGGGGTAGAATCACCCCTCCACTTT
many	TRBV20-1	TRBD2	TRBJ2-1	CSARRVAGGNEQFF	TGCAGTGCTAGGAGGGTAGCGGGGGGGAATGAGCAGTTCTTC
many	TRBV4-1	TRBD2	TRBJ2-1	CASSQGLADYNEQFF	TGCGCCAGCAGCCAAGGACTAGCGGATTACAATGAGCAGTTCTTC
many	TRBV7-9	NA	TRBJ2-4	CASSSSAVAKNIQYF	TGTGCCAGCAGCTCCAGCGCAGTAGCCAAAAACATTCAGTACTTC
NA	TRBV29-1	NA	TRBJ1-1	CSSRVGVNTEAFF	TGCAGCTCTCGAGTGGGGGTGAACACTGAAGCTTTCTTT
many	TRBV7-2	NA	TRBJ2-3	CASSPRWGTDTQYF	TGTGCCAGCAGCCCTAGGTGGGGCACAGATACGCAGTATTTT
many	TRBV4-2	NA	TRBJ2-4	CASSQAGTRDIQYF	TGTGCCAGCAGCCAAGCAGGGACAAGAGACATTCAGTACTTC
many	TRBV12-3/TRBV12-4	NA	TRBJ1-1	CASSLRVAGTEAFF	TGTGCCAGCAGTCTCCGGGTAGCGGGCACTGAAGCTTTCTTT
NA	TRBV11-2	NA	TRBJ2-3	CASSLGAGSRTTDTQYF	TGTGCCAGCAGCTTGGGGGCAGGGTCGAGGACCACAGATACGCAGTATTTT
few	TRBV2	NA	TRBJ2-3	CASSEARVTDTQYF	TGTGCCAGCAGTGAAGCGCGAGTTACAGATACGCAGTATTTT